The 18 T cell receptor beta chains listed next were all sequenced from one sample in a study of OX40 agonist ivuxolimab in advanced cancers. The method was immunoSEQ multiplex PCR; TCRdb's version includes in-frame clones alone and lacks a portion of them. Of 40,000 to 60,000 clones in the sample, approximately 84% were seen once. Sequencing used CD4+ or CD8+ T cells sorted from blood, obtained in a trial of the OX40 agonist ivuxolimab. The receptors shown here come from an adult with an advanced solid tumor such as melanoma, head and neck, liver or kidney cancer.

The table lists this clone with a few counts. The chain recombines TRBV9 with TRBJ2-1; the D is unclear. Between the trimmed V and J ends, which lost 1 base and 9 bases, there was a span of 11 bases. The germline CDR1 and CDR2 sequences are SGDLS and YYNGEE. The CDR3 is 13 residues long. For the CDR3, the DNA is TGTGCCAGCAGCGTAACTCGGCAAGGTGAGCAGTTCTTC. The encoded protein is CASSVTRQGEQFF.

The CDR3 protein is CASSYSASGGRDTQYF. For the CDR3, the DNA is TGTGCCAGCAGTTACTCTGCTAGCGGGGGGAGAGATACGCAGTATTTT. This chain uses TRBV6-6 with TRBJ2-3; 11 nucleotides line up with TRBD2. Germline loops: CDR1 MNHNY, CDR2 SVGAGI (reference sequence). This CDR3 has 16 amino acids. Trimming cost V 0 bases and J 5 bases; bases outside gene matches: 4.

This clone occurred a few times. The chain carries TRBV29-1 and TRBJ2-1, with D perhaps assigned TRBD1 or TRBD2 (5 bases each). Deletions cut 5 bases from V and 9 bases from J, with 14 bases between. The length of the CDR3 is 12 residues. The germline CDR1 and CDR2 sequences are SQVTM and ANQGSEA. CDR3 nucleotide sequence: TGCAGCGTTCACCCAGGGCGGGCTGAGCAGTTCTTC. Encoded protein: CSVHPGRAEQFF.

The chain recombines TRBV21-1 with TRBJ2-5. TRBV21-1 is given as a pseudogene. The CDR3 is made up of 14 amino acids. The CDR3 DNA sequence: TGTGCCAGCAGCAAGACCACCGGGGCAGAGACCCAGTACTTC. Its translation is CASSKTTGAETQYF.

Comments on this clone: Mismatch with germline at one junction end may stem from a read error. This chain joins TRBV18 and TRBJ1-5; no clear D. CDR1 and CDR2 from the germline V gene are KGHSH and LQKENI. The CDR3 runs 15 residues. The CDR3 DNA follows: TGTGCCAGCCCACCATACGGGCTCCGGGATCAGCCCCAGCATTTT. It specifies CASPPYGLRDQPQHF. The full variable domain, its missing parts supplied by reference TRBV18 and TRBJ1-5, is NAGVMQNPRHLVRRRGQEARLRCSPMKGHSHVYWYRQLPEEGLKFMVYLQKENIIDESGMPKERFSAEFPKEGPSILRIQQVVRGDSAAYFCASPPYGLRDQPQHFGDGTRLSIL.

V gene TRBV9 combines with J gene TRBJ2-5; D perhaps matches TRBD1 (5 bases). V lost 3 bases and J lost 2, with 11 bases in between. The CDR3 is 14 amino acids. Per germline, CDR1 SGDLS and CDR2 YYNGEE. For the CDR3, the DNA is TGTGCCAGCAGCGCTACAGGTATACAAGAGACCCAGTACTTC. Translation: CASSATGIQETQYF.

V and J are TRBV6-4 and TRBJ1-1; 10 positions agree with TRBD1. The CDR3 covers 14 residues. Germline assignment: CDR1 MRHNA and CDR2 SNTAGT. V dropped 4 bases and J dropped 10; count of bases not matched to a gene: 9. The CDR3 loop is CASSATPGQGGAFF. Written as DNA, the CDR3 is TGTGCCAGCAGTGCTACACCTGGACAGGGGGGAGCTTTCTTT.

V and J are TRBV4-1 and TRBJ1-1; TRBD1 matches 9 bases. The CDR3 has 16 amino acids. Unmatched junction bases numbered 4, after V lost 2 bases and J lost 0 bases. CDR1 is MGHRA and CDR2 is YSYEKL in the germline V gene. CDR3 in DNA: TGCGCCAGCAGCCAATCTGGACAGGGGTTGAACACTGAAGCTTTCTTT. The encoded protein is CASSQSGQGLNTEAFF.

The rearrangement joins TRBV5-1 to TRBJ2-3, with 10 bases identical to TRBD1. The V gene's germline CDR1 is SGHRS and CDR2 YFSETQ. This CDR3 is built from 16 residues. Trimming took 0 bases from V and 3 from J; bases not matched to a gene: 4. The CDR3 DNA is TGCGCCAGCAGCTTGGGGACAGGGGGTTGGACAGATACGCAGTATTTT. Protein product: CASSLGTGGWTDTQYF.

The J gene is TRBJ2-7, the V gene TRBV7-2; 9 bases are a match to TRBD1. V was pared by 0 bases and J by 2 bases, with 2 bases of the junction left unmatched. The CDR3 totals 15 residues. Germline V gives CDR1 SGHTA, CDR2 FQGNSA. The CDR3 loop is CASSLAGTGPYEQYF. For the CDR3, the DNA is TGTGCCAGCAGCTTAGCAGGGACAGGGCCCTACGAGCAGTACTTC.

This clone was observed a single time. V and J are TRBV2 and TRBJ1-1, with D possibly matching TRBD1 (5 bases). This CDR3 has 14 residues. The germline V and J ends were trimmed by 3 bases and 7 bases, with 15 bases remaining between them. Germline values: CDR1 SNHLY, CDR2 FYNNEI. CDR3 loop: CASSEFVGGVEAFF. CDR3 DNA sequence: TGTGCCAGCAGTGAGTTCGTGGGGGGTGTTGAAGCTTTCTTT.

This chain joins TRBV10-3 and TRBJ1-2; D is perhaps TRBD1 (5 bases). The V and J ends lost 6 bases and 2 bases respectively, with 13 bases between them. There are 14 residues in the CDR3. The germline gives CDR1 ENHRY, CDR2 SYGVKD. This CDR3 reads CAIRGGTRNYGYTF. CDR3 in DNA: TGTGCCATCAGGGGCGGGACGAGAAACTATGGCTACACCTTC.

The genes are TRBV7-6 and TRBJ2-3; weak D call: TRBD2 (7 bases). CDR3 length equals 17 residues. V was trimmed by 1 base and J by 1 base, leaving 15 bases between them. Per the germline V gene, CDR1 is SGHVS and CDR2 is FNYEAQ. CDR3 sequence: CASSLGFGGGGTDTQYF. The DNA for the CDR3 is TGTGCCAGCAGCTTAGGTTTTGGAGGGGGGGGCACAGATACGCAGTATTTT. The whole variable domain, remainder taken from reference TRBV7-6 and TRBJ2-3, is GAGVSQSPRYKVTKRGQDVALRCDPISGHVSLYWYRQALGQGPEFLTYFNYEAQQDKSGLPNDRFSAERPEGSISTLTIQRTEQRDSAMYRCASSLGFGGGGTDTQYFGPGTRLTVL.

This clone has only a few counts. The rearrangement joins TRBV7-9 to TRBJ2-6; possibly TRBD1 or TRBD2 for D (5 bases each). This CDR3 spans 18 amino acids. Germline-derived CDR1 and CDR2 are SEHNR and FQNEAQ (reference sequence). Between the trimmed V and J ends, which lost 7 bases and 3 bases, there was a span of 22 bases. CDR3: CASTTNRPSWGGANVLTF. For the CDR3, the DNA is TGTGCCAGCACCACTAACAGGCCTAGCTGGGGTGGGGCCAACGTCCTGACTTTC.

The chain uses TRBV5-4 and TRBJ2-3, with 7 bases that match TRBD1. Germline V CDR1 and CDR2: SGHNT, YYREEE (reference sequence). Unmatched junction bases numbered 5, after V lost 5 bases and J lost 2 bases. This CDR3 region has 14 residues. Here the CDR3 reads CASSKQGFTDTQYF. Here the CDR3 DNA reads TGTGCCAGCAGTAAACAGGGGTTCACAGATACGCAGTATTTT.

This clone has a handful of counts. V gene TRBV11-3 combines with J gene TRBJ2-2; D is perhaps TRBD2 (5 bases). Trimming removed 3 bases at V and 7 bases at J, with 9 bases between. Germline CDR1 and CDR2: SGHNT and YENEEA. This CDR3 has 13 amino acids. The CDR3 DNA sequence: TGTGCCAGCAGCTTCCTAGAGGGCGGGGAGCTGTTTTTT. Protein product: CASSFLEGGELFF.

The CDR3 nucleotides read TGTGCCAGCAGTGAACGATGGGGAGGCAAAAACATTCAGTACTTC. Protein: CASSERWGGKNIQYF. This chain links TRBV6-1 with TRBJ2-4, with D maybe TRBD2 (6 bases). The CDR3 loop spans 15 amino acids. V was shortened by 2 bases and J by 3 bases, with 11 bases between the two germline ends. Germline V gene lookup returns CDR1 MNHNS and CDR2 SASEGT.

The genes are TRBV19 and TRBJ1-4, with D unclear. Trimming shortened V by 1 base and J by 11 bases, and 14 bases separated the two germline ends. CDR1 and CDR2 from the germline V gene are LNHDA and SQIVND (reference sequence). The CDR3 length is 14 residues. Here the CDR3 reads CASSIGRPVGKLFF. For the CDR3, the DNA is TGTGCCAGTAGTATAGGGAGACCGGTTGGGAAACTGTTTTTT.